This T cell receptor beta chain was found in a study of human T cells and chemical hapten exposure. CDR3 length: 12 amino acids. Germline V lookup: CDR1 KGHSH, CDR2 LQKENI. Trimming took off 10 bases at V and 4 bases at J, with 14 bases between the two ends. Time point of the sample: pre-sensitization, week 0. Treatment reported: therapeutic diphenylcyclopropenone sensitization with weekly scalp DPC. TCRdb re-analysed the RACE reads in MiXCR, keeping a single row per CDR3 protein. The data contain 150,000 to 200,000 distinct CDR3 sequences, about 31% of them singletons. The chain couples TRBV18 to TRBJ2-7, with D possibly TRBD1 on 6 matching bases. The sequencing here drew on whole blood, taken in connection with sensitization to the hapten diphenylcyclopropenone (DPC). The source of this sequence is a young woman with alopecia areata. Some clones in this sample may be carry-over from other donors' samples. The CDR3 DNA reads as TGTGCCACCGCACAGGGCCCGTACGAGCAGTACTTC. This gives the protein CATAQGPYEQYF.